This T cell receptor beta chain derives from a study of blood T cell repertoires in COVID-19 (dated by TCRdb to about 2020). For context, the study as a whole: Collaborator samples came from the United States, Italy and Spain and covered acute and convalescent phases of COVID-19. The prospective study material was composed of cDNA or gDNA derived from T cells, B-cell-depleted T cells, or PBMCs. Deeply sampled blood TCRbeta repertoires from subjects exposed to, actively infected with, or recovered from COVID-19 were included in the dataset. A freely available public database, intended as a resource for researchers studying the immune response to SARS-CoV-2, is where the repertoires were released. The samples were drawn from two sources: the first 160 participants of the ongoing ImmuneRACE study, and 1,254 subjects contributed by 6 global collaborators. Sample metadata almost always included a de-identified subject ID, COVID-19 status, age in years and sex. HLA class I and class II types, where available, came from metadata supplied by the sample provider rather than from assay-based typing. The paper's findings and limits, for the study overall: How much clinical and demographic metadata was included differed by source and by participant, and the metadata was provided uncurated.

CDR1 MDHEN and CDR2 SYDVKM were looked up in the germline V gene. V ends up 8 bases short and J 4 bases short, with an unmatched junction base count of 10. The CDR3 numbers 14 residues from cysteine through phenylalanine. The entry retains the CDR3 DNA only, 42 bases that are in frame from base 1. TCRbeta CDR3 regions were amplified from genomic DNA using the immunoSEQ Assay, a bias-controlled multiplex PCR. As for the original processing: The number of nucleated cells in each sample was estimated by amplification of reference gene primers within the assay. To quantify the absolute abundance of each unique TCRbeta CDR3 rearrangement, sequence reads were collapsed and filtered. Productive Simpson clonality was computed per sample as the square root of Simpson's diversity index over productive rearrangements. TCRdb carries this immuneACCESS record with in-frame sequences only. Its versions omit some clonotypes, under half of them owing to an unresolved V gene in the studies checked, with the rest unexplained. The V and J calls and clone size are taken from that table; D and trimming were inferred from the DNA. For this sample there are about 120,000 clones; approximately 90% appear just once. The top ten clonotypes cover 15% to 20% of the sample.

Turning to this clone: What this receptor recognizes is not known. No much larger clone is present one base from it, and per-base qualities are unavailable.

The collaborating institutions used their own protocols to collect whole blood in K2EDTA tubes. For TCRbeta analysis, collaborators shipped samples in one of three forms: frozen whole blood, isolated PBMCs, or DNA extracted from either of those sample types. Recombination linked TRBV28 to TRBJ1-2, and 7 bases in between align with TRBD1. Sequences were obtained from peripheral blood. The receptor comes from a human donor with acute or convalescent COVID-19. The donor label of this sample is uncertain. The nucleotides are TGTGCCAGCGTGTCACAGGGGAATTTCTATGGCTACACCTTC. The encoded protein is CASVSQGNFYGYTF.